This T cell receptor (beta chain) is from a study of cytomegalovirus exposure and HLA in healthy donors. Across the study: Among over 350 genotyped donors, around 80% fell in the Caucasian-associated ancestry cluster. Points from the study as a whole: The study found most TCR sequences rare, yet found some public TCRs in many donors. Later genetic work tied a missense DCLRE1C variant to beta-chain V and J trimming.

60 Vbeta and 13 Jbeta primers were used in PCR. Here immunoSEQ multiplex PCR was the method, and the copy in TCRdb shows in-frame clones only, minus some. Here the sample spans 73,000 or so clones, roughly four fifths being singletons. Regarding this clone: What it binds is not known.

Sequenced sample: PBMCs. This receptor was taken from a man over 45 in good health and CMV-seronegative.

The CDR3: CASSRDTSSSGANVLTF. The CDR3 coding sequence is TGTGCCAGTAGTAGGGACACCAGTTCCTCTGGGGCCAACGTCCTGACTTTC. The chain recombines TRBV19 with TRBJ2-6, with D perhaps TRBD1 (6 bases). Between the trimmed V and J ends, which lost 4 bases and 0 bases, there was a span of 13 bases. CDR1 is LNHDA and CDR2 is SQIVND in the germline V gene (reference sequence). The CDR3 has 17 residues.